The clone carrying this T cell receptor beta chain has just one count. As yet, its antigen is unknown. This table comes from immunoSEQ multiplex PCR, and its TCRdb copy is limited to in-frame clones, with some not included. The table records approximately 49,000 clones, 65% to 80% of them present only once. Trimming cost V 6 bases and J 5 bases; bases outside gene matches: 7. The CDR3 has 14 amino acids. Germline V gene lookup returns CDR1 MNHEY and CDR2 SVGAGI. These data come from a study of T cell responses to AZD1222 COVID-19 vaccine. Whole-study findings and limits: Most donors were white British, females outnumbered males, and clonal diversity was possibly underestimated. CD4 TCRs associated with vaccination spanned spike, dominating at 160-218 and 743-854. AZD1222 recipients seropositive at baseline numbered only 5 to 7.

The clonotype comes from an adult in good health. The chain joins TRBV6-5 to TRBJ1-1, with 9 bases aligning to TRBD1. The starting material was peripheral blood, obtained on day 0 of MenACWY control vaccination. The CDR3 spells CASSLQGARTEAFF. As DNA, the CDR3 is TGTGCCAGCAGCCTACAGGGGGCGCGTACTGAAGCTTTCTTT.